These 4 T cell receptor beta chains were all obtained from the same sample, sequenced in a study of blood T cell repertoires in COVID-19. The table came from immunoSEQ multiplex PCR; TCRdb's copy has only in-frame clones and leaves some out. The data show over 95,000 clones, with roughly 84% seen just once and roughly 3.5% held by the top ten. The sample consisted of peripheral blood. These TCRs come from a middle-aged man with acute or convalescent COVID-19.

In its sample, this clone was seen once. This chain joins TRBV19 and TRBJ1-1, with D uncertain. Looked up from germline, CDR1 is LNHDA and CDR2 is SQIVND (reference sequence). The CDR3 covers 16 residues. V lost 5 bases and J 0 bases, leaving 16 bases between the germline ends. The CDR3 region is CASSPPGSPMNTEAFF. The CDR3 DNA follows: TGTGCCAGTAGTCCACCGGGGTCCCCAATGAACACTGAAGCTTTCTTT.

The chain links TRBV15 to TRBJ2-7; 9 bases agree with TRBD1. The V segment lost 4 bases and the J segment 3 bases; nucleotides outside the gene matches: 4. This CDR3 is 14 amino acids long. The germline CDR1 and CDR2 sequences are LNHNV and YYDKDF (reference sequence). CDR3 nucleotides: TGTGCCACCAGCATTAGGACAGGGGTCTACGAGCAGTACTTC. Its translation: CATSIRTGVYEQYF. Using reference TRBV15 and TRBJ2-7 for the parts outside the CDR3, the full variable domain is DAMVIQNPRYQVTQFGKPVTLSCSQTLNHNVMYWYQQKSSQAPKLLFHYYDKDFNNEADTPDNFQSRRPNTSFCFLDIRSPGLGDTAMYLCATSIRTGVYEQYFGPGTRLTVT.

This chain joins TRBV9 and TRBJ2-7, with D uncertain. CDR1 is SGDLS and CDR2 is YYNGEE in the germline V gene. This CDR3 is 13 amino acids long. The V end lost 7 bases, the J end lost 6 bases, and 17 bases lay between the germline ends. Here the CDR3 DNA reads TGTGCCAGCGCTCCTGGAAATTCGGGCGAGCAGTACTTC. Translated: CASAPGNSGEQYF.

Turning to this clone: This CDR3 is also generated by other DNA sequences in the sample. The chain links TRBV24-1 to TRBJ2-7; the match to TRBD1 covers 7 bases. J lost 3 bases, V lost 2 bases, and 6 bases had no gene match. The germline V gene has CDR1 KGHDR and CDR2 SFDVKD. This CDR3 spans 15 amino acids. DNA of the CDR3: TGTGCCACCAGTGATTCGTCCCGGGACAGCTACGAGCAGTACTTC. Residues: CATSDSSRDSYEQYF.